This TCR beta chain was recovered during a study of beta chain features in type 1 diabetes. The entirety of the isolated RNA underwent reverse transcription, so expressed TCRB transcripts were sequenced. Profiled with immunoSEQ multiplex PCR; TCRdb holds only in-frame clones, not every one. The sample carries 400,000 to 500,000 clones, roughly 14% recorded once. CD45RO/CCR7/CD25/CD127/CD95/CD27 separated CD4+ naive, central memory, regulatory and stem cell-like memory cells by sorting. This CDR3 spans 11 amino acids. Germline CDR1 LNHDA, CDR2 SQIVND (reference sequence). V lost 4 bases, J lost 5 bases, and 5 bases lay in between. In its sample, this clone was seen a few times.

The receptor comes from a man younger than 45 in good health. The sample was naive CD4+ T cells from blood. The J gene is TRBJ1-2, the V gene TRBV19; D unresolved. This CDR3 is CASSTLYGYTF. The CDR3 region has the DNA TGTGCCAGTAGTACCCTTTATGGCTACACCTTC.